What follows is one T cell receptor beta chain and its context. This sample is part of a study of early T cells in non-severe SARS-CoV-2 infection. From germline, CDR1 is SGHRS and CDR2 YFSETQ. The CDR3 is 13 residues long. Trimming removed 3 bases at V and 2 bases at J, with 5 bases between. TCRdb recomputed calls from the 5' RACE reads with MiXCR, one row per CDR3 protein. The sample holds under 85,000 distinct CDR3 sequences, about 9.4% seen once. V gene TRBV5-1 combines with J gene TRBJ2-2; D remains unclear. The receptor's source is an adult who was a healthcare worker with PCR-confirmed SARS-CoV-2 infection or an uninfected control (not recorded which). Sequencing used whole blood. DNA of the CDR3: TGCGCCAGCAGCTCCTATAACACCGGGGAGCTGTTTTTT. It codes for CASSSYNTGELFF.